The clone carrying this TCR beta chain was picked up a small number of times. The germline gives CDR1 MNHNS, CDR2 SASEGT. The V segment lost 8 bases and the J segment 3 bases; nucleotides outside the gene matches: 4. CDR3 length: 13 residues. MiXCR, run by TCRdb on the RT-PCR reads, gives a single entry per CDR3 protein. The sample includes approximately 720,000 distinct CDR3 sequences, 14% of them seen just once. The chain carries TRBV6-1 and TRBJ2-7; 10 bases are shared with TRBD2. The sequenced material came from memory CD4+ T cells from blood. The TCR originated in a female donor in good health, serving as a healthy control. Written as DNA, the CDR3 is TGTGCCAGCCGGACTAGCGGAGGCTACGAGCAGTACTTC. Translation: CASRTSGGYEQYF.